Shown below are 2 T cell receptor beta chains from a single sample sequenced in a study of immune heterogeneity within non-small cell lung tumors (dated by TCRdb to the late 2010s). For the TCR template, genomic DNA was extracted from bulk tumor tissue, and roughly 600 ng of gDNA was amplified for each sample. Multiple biopsies per primary tumor were taken during surgery, spaced as far apart as possible within the tumor mass. Patients in the study cohort, which was described as untreated, were newly diagnosed NSCLC cases going through curative surgery. Sequenced on a HiSeq X Ten. The TCR beta CDR3 region was amplified with a multiplex PCR system, in which a first round of approximately 10 cycles was run using 32 V-gene forward and 13 J-gene reverse primers. TCRdb reworked the public reads: Q25 trimming with fastp, MiXCR clone assembly, productive beta chains retained. Under each unique CDR3 protein, matching rows form one entry showing the most common genes and DNA. For this sample the table gives under 7,500 distinct CDR3 sequences, of which roughly 21% were detected only once. The top ten clonotypes cover around 15% of the sample.

Source material: lung tumor tissue. Receptors were obtained from a man between 60 and 75 years old with non-small cell lung cancer.

Of note for this clonotype: This may stem from a read error, because a much larger clone lies one nucleotide away. The genes are TRBV9 and TRBJ2-3; weak D call: TRBD2 (6 bases). V lost 4 bases to trimming and J lost 4 bases, with 13 bases between them. Looked up from germline, CDR1 is SGDLS and CDR2 is YYNGEE. This CDR3 region has 14 residues. The CDR3 spells CASSLTGDADTQYF. Here the CDR3 DNA reads TGTGCCAGCAGCCTAACGGGAGATGCAGATACGCAGTATTTT.

This clonotype was found a few times. A read error may explain this, as a much larger clone is one base away. The conserved final phenylalanine or tryptophan is absent from the CDR3, which likely points to a read error. This chain links TRBV5-1 with TRBJ1-4; no firm D call. The ends were cut back, 0 bases at V and 8 bases at J, with 11 bases in the middle. The CDR3 runs to 14 residues. CDR1 SGHRS and CDR2 YFSETQ come from the germline V gene. The CDR3 here is CASSLVAGGEKLFL. The CDR3, as DNA: TGCGCCAGCAGCTTGGTTGCGGGAGGGGAAAAACTGTTTCTT.